This TCR beta chain was recovered during a study of T cell responses to AZD1222 COVID-19 vaccine. Study conclusions and caveats: Donors were chiefly white British, with a greater number of females, and clonal diversity was perhaps underestimated. Baseline seropositivity characterized only a handful of AZD1222 recipients.

Here immunoSEQ multiplex PCR was the method, and the copy in TCRdb shows in-frame clones only, minus some. Of about 160,000 clones detected, almost 90% appear once; the ten largest clones hold more than 5.5%. In germline, CDR1 is MGHRA, CDR2 YSYEKL. V dropped 1 base and J dropped 10 bases, with 16 bases sitting between them. This CDR3 spans 15 amino acids. A word on this clone: What it binds is not known.

The clonotype comes from an adult in good health. This chain joins TRBV4-1 and TRBJ1-4; D uncertain. The input for sequencing was peripheral blood, taken on day 0 of AZD1222 vaccination. CDR3 nucleotides: TGCGCCAGCAGCCAAGTCGGTAGAGTTCTCGGAAAACTGTTTTTT. Amino acids: CASSQVGRVLGKLFF.